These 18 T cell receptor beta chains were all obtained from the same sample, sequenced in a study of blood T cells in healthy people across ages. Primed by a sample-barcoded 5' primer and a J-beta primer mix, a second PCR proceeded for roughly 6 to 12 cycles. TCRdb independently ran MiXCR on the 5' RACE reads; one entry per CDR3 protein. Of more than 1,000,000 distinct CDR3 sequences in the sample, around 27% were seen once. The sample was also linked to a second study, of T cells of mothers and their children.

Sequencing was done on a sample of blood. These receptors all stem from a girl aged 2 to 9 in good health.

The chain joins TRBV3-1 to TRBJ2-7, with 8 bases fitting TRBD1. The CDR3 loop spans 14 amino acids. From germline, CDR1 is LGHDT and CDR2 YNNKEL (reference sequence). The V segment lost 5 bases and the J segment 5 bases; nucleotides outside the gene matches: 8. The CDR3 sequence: CASSFGQGNDEQYF. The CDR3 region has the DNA TGTGCCAGCAGCTTCGGACAGGGAAACGACGAGCAGTACTTC.

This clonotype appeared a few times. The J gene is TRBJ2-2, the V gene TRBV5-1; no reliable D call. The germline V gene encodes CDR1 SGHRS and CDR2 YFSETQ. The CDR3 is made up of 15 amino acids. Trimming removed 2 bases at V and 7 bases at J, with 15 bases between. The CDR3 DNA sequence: TGCGCCAGCAGCTTTAACAGATTCCAAGGCGGGGAGCTGTTTTTT. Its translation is CASSFNRFQGGELFF.

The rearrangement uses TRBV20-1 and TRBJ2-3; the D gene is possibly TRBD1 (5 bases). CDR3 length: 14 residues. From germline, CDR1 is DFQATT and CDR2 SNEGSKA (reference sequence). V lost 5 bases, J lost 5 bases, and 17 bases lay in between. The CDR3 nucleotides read TGCAGTGCTGACTCAGGGTCGGGTCTAGATACGCAGTATTTT. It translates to CSADSGSGLDTQYF.

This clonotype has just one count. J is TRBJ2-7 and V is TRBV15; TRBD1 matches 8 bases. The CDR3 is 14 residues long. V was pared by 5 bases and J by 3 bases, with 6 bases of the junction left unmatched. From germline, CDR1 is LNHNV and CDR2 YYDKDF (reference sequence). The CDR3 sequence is CATSGTGTGYEQYF. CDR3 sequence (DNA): TGTGCCACCAGCGGAACCGGGACAGGCTACGAGCAGTACTTC.

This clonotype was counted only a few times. The CDR3 is CSGPQSGRADEQFF. The CDR3 nucleotides are TGCAGTGGCCCTCAGAGCGGGAGGGCCGATGAGCAGTTCTTC. This chain connects TRBV20-1 to TRBJ2-1; 10 bases are a match to TRBD2. The V and J ends lost 7 bases and 8 bases, in that order; junction bases with no gene match: 11. The CDR3 covers 14 residues. Germline values: CDR1 DFQATT, CDR2 SNEGSKA (reference sequence).

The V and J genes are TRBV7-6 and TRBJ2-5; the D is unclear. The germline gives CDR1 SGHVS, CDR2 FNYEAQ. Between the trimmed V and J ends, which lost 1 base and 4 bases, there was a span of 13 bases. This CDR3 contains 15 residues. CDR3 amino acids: CASSLEEQSRETQYF. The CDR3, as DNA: TGTGCCAGCAGCTTAGAGGAACAGTCTCGAGAGACCCAGTACTTC.

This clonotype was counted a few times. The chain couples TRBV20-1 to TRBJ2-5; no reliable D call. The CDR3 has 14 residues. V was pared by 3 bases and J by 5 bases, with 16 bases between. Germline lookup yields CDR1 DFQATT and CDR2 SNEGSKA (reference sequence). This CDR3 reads CSASLGGVTETQYF. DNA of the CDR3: TGCAGTGCTAGTTTAGGCGGAGTAACGGAGACCCAGTACTTC.

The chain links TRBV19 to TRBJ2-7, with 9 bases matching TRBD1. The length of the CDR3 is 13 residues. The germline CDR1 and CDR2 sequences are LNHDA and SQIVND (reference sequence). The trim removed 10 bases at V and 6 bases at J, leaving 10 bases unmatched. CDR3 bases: TGTGCCACTCGACAGGGGGGCGGTGGCGAGCAGTACTTC. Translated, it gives CATRQGGGGEQYF.

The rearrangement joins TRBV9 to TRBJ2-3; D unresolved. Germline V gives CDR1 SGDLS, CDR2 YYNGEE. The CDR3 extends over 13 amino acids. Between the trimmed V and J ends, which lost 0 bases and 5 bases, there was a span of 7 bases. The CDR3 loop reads CASSVGERDTQYF. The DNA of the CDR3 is TGTGCCAGCAGCGTAGGAGAGCGAGATACGCAGTATTTT.

CDR3 sequence: CASRGRSENSPLHF. CDR3 coding DNA: TGTGCCAGTAGGGGGAGATCCGAGAATTCACCCCTCCACTTT. This chain links TRBV19 with TRBJ1-6; no clear D gene. CDR3 length: 14 residues. V gave up 6 bases and J gave up 7 bases, with 13 bases separating them. CDR1 is LNHDA and CDR2 is SQIVND in the germline V gene (reference sequence).

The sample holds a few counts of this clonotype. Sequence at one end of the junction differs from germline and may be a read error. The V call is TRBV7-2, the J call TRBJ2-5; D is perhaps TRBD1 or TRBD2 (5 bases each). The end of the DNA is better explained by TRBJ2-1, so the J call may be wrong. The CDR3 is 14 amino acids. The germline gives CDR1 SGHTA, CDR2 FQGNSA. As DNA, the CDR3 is TGTGCCAGCGGCTTAGATGGGGGATTAAATGAGCAGTTCTTC. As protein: CASGLDGGLNEQFF.

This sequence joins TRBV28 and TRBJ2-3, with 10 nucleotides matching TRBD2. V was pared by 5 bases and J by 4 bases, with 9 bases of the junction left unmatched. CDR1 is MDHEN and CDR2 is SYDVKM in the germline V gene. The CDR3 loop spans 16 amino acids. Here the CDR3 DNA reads TGTGCCAGCAGTCCCGAAGCGGGAGGGAACGCAGATACGCAGTATTTT. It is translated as CASSPEAGGNADTQYF.

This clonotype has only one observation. The CDR3 nucleotides are TGTGCCAGCAGCTTTCAGCCCCAGGGTAGCTACACCTTC. Protein sequence: CASSFQPQGSYTF. The gene calls are TRBV5-6 and TRBJ1-2, with D possibly TRBD1 on 5 matching bases. This CDR3 contains 13 residues. Germline V CDR1 and CDR2: SGHDT, YYEEEE. With 2 bases removed from V and 9 bases from J, the gap between germline ends came to 14 bases.

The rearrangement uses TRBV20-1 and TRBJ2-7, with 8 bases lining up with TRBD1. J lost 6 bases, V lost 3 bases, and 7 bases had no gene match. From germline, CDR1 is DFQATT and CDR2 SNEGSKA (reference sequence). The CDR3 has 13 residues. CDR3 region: CSASQGAPFEQYF. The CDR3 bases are TGCAGTGCTAGCCAGGGGGCGCCGTTCGAGCAGTACTTC.

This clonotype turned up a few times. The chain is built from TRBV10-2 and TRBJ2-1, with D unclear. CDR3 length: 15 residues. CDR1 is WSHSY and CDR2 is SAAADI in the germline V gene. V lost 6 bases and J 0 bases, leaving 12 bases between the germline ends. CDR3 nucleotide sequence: TGCGCCAGCAGGGCCGGACCGAGCTCCTACAATGAGCAGTTCTTC. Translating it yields CASRAGPSSYNEQFF.

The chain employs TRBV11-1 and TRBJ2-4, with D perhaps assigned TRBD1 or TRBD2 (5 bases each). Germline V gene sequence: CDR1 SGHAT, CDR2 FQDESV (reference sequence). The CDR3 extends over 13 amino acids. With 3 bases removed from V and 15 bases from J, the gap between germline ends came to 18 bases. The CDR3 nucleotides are TGTGCCAGCAGCTTCGCAACCATGGGTGGGACGTACTTC. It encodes CASSFATMGGTYF.

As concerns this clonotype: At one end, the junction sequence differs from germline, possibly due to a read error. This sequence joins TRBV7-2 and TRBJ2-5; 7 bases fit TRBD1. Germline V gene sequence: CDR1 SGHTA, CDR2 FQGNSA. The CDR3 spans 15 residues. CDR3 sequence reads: CACSSGGGQQETQYF. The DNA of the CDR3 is TGTGCCTGCAGCTCCGGTGGGGGACAGCAAGAGACCCAGTACTTC.

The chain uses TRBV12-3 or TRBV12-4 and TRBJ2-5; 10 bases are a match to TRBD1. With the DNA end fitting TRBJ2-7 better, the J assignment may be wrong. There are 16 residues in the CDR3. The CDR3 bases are TGTGCCAGCAGCCCCCGCGGGACAGGGGCAAACTACGAGCAGTACTTC. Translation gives CASSPRGTGANYEQYF.